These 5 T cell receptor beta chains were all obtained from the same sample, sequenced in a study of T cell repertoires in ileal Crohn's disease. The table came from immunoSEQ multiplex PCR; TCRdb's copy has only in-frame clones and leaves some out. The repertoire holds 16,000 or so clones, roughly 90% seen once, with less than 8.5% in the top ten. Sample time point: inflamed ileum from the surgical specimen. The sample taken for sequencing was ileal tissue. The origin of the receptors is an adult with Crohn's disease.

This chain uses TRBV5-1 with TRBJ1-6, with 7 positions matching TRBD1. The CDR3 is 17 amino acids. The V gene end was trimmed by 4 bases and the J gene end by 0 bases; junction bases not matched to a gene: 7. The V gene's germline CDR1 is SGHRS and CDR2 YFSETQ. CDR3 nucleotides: TGCGCCAGCAGCCTAGGACAGGCTAGCTCCTATAATTCACCCCTCCACTTT. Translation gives CASSLGQASSYNSPLHF.

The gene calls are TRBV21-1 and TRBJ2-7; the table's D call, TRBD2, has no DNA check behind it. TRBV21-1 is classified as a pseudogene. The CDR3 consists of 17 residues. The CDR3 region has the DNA TGTGCCAGCAGCATACTTAGGCGGCCTCAGAACGCCTACGAGCAGTACTTC. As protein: CASSILRRPQNAYEQYF.

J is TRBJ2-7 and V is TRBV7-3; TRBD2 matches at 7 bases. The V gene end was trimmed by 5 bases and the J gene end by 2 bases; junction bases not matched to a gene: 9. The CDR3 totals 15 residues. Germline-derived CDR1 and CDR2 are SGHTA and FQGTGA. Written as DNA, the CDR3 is TGTGCCAGCAGCATTGATGGGGCGGGGGCCTACGAGCAGTACTTC. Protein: CASSIDGAGAYEQYF.

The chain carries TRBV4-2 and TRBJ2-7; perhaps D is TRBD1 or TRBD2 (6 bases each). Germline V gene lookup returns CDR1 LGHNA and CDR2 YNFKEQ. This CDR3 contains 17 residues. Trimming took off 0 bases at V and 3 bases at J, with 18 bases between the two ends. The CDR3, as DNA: TGTGCCAGCAGCCAAGAATGGAGGGGGGCGCCCATCTACGAGCAGTACTTC. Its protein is CASSQEWRGAPIYEQYF.

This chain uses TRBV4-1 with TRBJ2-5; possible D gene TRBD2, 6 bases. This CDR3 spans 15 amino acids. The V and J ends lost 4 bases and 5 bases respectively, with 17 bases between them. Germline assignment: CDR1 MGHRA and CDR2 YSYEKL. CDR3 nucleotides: TGCGCCAGCAGCCTGGGGCTCGGGGGAGTGGAGACCCAGTACTTC. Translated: CASSLGLGGVETQYF.